Reported below is one T cell receptor (delta chain). Its antigen specificity is not known. TCRdb shows a much larger clone's protein in place of this DNA's translation, and the two differ at residue 8, likely through a read error; the protein shown is translated from the DNA. The data belong to a study of γδ T cells in repeated Plasmodium falciparum infection (dated by TCRdb to 2020 to 2023). Regarding the study in general: The natural-infection arm enrolled Malian children exposed to intense seasonal malaria transmission, compared against age and gender matched Australian children. Malian gammadelta TCR repertoires were analysed cross-sectionally in periods with no transmission and longitudinally across episodes of acute febrile malaria. Using both natural infection in Mali and controlled human malaria infection, the study looked at the way repeated Plasmodium falciparum infection shapes the human gammadelta T cell repertoire. Several malaria-naive U.S. adults underwent four controlled human malaria infections by bites from P. falciparum NF54-infected Anopheles stephensi mosquitoes over roughly 580 days. Samples from controlled-infection subjects were taken at baseline, just before selected infections, and 21 days after each infection.

Vgamma9/Vdelta2+ and Vdelta2-negative gammadelta T cell populations were flow-sorted from peripheral blood mononuclear cells for bulk TCR repertoire analysis. Spanning cysteine to phenylalanine, the CDR3 consists of 25 amino acids. Solely the CDR3 DNA is kept, with 75 bases framed from the first base. The CDR1 and CDR2 encoded by the germline V gene are TSWWSYY and QGS. V loses 1 base at its end and J loses 0 bases; junction bases beyond the gene matches: 26. Paper-wide results and their limitations: Waves of new clonotype selection in Vdelta2-negative, largely Vdelta1+, gammadelta TCR repertoires appeared to be driven by repeated controlled infections. Because the controlled-infection cohort was small, analysis of inter-individual variability in gammadelta T cell responses was limited. Across time and infection, the Vgamma9/Vdelta2+ TCR repertoires showed a highly stable polyclonal makeup, with many TCRgamma sequences overlapping between individuals. Compared with the repertoires of Australian children, the Vdelta2-negative gammadelta TCR repertoires of Malian children appeared more clonally expanded, less diverse and less shared. The Malian cohort was drawn from a small rural village made up mostly of one ethnic group, which limits generalizability.

The library was made by multiplex PCR. The sequencing machine was an Illumina MiSeq. Every sorted gammadelta T cell sample had both its TCR gamma (TRG) and TCR delta (TRD) chains sequenced. Turning to the authors' computational methods: The repertoire analyses drew on clonotype tree plots, the accumulated frequency of the top 20 clonotypes, and diversity index (DI) and D75 metrics. TCRdb processed the public reads again with the CATT caller, after which rows with matching DNA were combined. The V and J calls were not made by the authors but by TCRdb's processing. The sample table records 75,000 to 100,000 delta-chain clones; almost 1.5% of these occur just once. About 10% of the sample belongs to the ten largest clones.

This chain is built from TRDV1 and TRDJ1; 13 bases in the junction line up with TRDD3. TCRdb gives no J gene; it was assigned here by matching the DNA to germline. Material: gamma-delta T cells from blood. The receptor's source is a pool of human donors (malaria-infected and uninfected, not separated). The encoded CDR3 is CALGEPHGLPVRTGGYAGYTDKLIF. The DNA reads as follows: TGTGCTCTTGGGGAACCCCACGGGCTTCCTGTACGTACTGGGGGATACGCCGGGTACACCGATAAACTCATCTTT.